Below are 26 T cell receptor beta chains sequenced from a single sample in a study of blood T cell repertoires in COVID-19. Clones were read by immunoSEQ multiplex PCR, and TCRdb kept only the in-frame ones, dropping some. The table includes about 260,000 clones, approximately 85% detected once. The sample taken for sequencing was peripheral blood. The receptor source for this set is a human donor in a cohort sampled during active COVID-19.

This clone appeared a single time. The CDR3 sequence is CASSVGSGLVSYEQYF. CDR3 bases: TGTGCCAGCAGCGTAGGATCGGGACTAGTAAGTTACGAGCAGTACTTC. This sequence joins TRBV9 and TRBJ2-7; 8 bases map to TRBD2. Unmatched junction bases numbered 9, after V lost 0 bases and J lost 4 bases. The CDR3 contains 16 residues. In germline, CDR1 is SGDLS, CDR2 YYNGEE.

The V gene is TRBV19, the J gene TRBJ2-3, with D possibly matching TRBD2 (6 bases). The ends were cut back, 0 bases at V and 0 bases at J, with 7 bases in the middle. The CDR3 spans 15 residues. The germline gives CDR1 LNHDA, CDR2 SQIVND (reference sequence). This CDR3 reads CASSIDGTSTDTQYF. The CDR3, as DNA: TGTGCCAGTAGTATAGACGGGACTAGCACAGATACGCAGTATTTT.

The CDR3 DNA follows: TGTGCCACCACTCTTAGCGGGAGTGGCACCGGGGAGCTGTTTTTT. Translated, it gives CATTLSGSGTGELFF. The chain carries TRBV24-1 and TRBJ2-2; 9 positions match TRBD2. The CDR3 has 15 residues. J gave up 4 bases and V 8 bases, and 7 bases lay outside the gene matches. Looked up from germline, CDR1 is KGHDR and CDR2 is SFDVKD.

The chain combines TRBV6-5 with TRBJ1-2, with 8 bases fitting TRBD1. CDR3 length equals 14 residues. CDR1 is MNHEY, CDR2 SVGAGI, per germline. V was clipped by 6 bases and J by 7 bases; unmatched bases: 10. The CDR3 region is CASSTGTGRRGYTF. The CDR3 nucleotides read TGTGCCAGCAGCACAGGGACAGGACGACGTGGCTACACCTTC.

CDR3 sequence: CASRGTGNVSSPLHF. The DNA for the CDR3 is TGTGCCAGTAGAGGGACAGGAAACGTAAGTTCACCCCTCCACTTT. The J gene is TRBJ1-6, the V gene TRBV19; 8 nucleotides match TRBD1. Per the germline V gene, CDR1 is LNHDA and CDR2 is SQIVND (reference sequence). The CDR3 length is 15 residues. The trim removed 6 bases at V and 9 bases at J, leaving 10 bases unmatched.

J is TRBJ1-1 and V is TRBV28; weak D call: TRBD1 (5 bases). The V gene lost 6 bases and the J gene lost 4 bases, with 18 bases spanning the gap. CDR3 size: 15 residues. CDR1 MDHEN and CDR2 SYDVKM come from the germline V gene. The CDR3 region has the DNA TGTGCCAGCAGGTCCCGGGACTTCCGGAGCACTGAAGCTTTCTTT. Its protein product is CASRSRDFRSTEAFF.

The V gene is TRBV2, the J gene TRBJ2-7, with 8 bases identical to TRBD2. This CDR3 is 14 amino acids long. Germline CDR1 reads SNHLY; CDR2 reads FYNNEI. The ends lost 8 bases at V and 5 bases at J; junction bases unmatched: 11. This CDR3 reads CASGELGAGDEQYF. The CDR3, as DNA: TGTGCCAGCGGGGAGTTGGGAGCGGGGGACGAGCAGTACTTC.

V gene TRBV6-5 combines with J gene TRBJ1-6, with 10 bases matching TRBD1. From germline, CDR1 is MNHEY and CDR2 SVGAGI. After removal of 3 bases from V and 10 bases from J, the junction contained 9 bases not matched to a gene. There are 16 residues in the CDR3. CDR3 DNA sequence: TGTGCCAGCAGTTATATTTACGGGACAGGGGAGTCACCCCTCCACTTT. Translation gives CASSYIYGTGESPLHF.

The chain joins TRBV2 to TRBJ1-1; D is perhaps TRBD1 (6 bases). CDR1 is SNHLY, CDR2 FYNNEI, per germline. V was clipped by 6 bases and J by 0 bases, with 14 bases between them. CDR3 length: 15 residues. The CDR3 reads CASSVQGNMNTEAFF. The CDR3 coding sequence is TGTGCCAGCAGCGTTCAGGGGAACATGAACACTGAAGCTTTCTTT. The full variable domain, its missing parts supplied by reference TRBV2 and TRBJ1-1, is EPEVTQTPSHQVTQMGQEVILRCVPISNHLYFYWYRQILGQKVEFLVSFYNNEISEKSEIFDDQFSVERPDGSNFTLKIRSTKLEDSAMYFCASSVQGNMNTEAFFGQGTRLTVV.

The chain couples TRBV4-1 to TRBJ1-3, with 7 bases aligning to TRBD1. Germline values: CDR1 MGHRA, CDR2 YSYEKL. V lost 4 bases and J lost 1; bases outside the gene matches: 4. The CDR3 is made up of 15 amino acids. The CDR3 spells CASSPSTGSGNTIYF. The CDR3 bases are TGCGCCAGCAGCCCATCGACAGGGTCTGGAAACACCATATATTTT.

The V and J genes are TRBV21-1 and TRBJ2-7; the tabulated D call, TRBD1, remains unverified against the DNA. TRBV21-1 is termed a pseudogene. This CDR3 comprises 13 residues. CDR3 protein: CASSKGQDYEQYF. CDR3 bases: TGTGCCAGCAGCAAGGGACAGGACTACGAGCAGTACTTC.

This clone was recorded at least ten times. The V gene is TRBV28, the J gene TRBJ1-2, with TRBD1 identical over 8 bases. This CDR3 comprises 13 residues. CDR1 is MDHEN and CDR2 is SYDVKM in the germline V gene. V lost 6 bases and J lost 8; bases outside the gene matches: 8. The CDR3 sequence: CASRSSGTGGYTF. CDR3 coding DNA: TGTGCCAGCAGGTCTTCCGGGACAGGAGGCTACACCTTC.

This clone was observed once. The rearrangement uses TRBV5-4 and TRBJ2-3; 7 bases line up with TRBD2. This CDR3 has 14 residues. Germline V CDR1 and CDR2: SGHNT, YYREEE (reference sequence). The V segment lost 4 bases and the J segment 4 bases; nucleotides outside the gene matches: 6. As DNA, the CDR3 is TGTGCCAGCAGCGGGGCGGGAGCCCCAGATACGCAGTATTTT. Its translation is CASSGAGAPDTQYF.

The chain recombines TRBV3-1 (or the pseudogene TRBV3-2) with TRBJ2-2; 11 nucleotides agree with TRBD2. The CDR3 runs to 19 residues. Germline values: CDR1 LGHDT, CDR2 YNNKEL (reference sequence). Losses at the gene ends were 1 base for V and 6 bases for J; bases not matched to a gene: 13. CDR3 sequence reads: CASSQVGQLAGVSPGELFF. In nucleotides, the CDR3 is TGTGCCAGCAGCCAAGTTGGCCAACTAGCGGGAGTCTCACCCGGGGAGCTGTTTTTT.

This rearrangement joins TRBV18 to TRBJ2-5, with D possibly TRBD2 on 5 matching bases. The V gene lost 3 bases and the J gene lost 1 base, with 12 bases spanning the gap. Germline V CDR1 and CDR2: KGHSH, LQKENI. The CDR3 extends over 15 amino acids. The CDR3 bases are TGTGCCAGCTCACCTCAACGTGGAGGCCAAGAGACCCAGTACTTC. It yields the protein CASSPQRGGQETQYF.

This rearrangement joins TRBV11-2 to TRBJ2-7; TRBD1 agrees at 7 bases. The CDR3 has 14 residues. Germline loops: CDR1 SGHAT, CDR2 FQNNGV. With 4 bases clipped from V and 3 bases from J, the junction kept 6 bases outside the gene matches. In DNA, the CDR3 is TGTGCCAGCAGCTCCTTTACAGGGGTCTACGAGCAGTACTTC. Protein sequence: CASSSFTGVYEQYF. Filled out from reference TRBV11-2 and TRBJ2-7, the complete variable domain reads EAGVAQSPRYKIIEKRQSVAFWCNPISGHATLYWYQQILGQGPKLLIQFQNNGVVDDSQLPKDRFSAERLKGVDSTLKIQPAKLEDSAVYLCASSSFTGVYEQYFGPGTRLTVT.

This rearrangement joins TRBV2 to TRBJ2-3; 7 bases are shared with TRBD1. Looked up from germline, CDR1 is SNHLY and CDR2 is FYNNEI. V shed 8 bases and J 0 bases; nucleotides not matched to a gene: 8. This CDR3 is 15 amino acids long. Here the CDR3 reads CASLPGQPSTDTQYF. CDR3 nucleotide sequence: TGTGCCAGCCTCCCGGGACAGCCTAGCACAGATACGCAGTATTTT.

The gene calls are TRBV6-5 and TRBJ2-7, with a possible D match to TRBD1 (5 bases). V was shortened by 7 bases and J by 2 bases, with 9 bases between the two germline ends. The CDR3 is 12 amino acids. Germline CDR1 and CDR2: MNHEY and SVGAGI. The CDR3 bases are TGTGCCAGCAAGGGGTATACCTACGAGCAGTACTTC. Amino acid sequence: CASKGYTYEQYF.

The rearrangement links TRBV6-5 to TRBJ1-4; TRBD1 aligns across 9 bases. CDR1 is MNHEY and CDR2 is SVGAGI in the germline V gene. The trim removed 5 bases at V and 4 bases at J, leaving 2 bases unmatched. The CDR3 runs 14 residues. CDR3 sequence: CASSPTGGNEKLFF. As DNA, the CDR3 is TGTGCCAGCAGTCCGACAGGGGGTAATGAAAAACTGTTTTTT.

The CDR3 sequence is CASSLETGTEEKLFF. The CDR3 DNA reads TGTGCCAGCAGCTTAGAGACAGGGACTGAGGAAAAACTGTTTTTT. V usage is TRBV7-9 and J usage is TRBJ1-4, with 7 bases aligning to TRBD1. The CDR3 spans 15 residues. V was clipped by 1 base and J by 8 bases; unmatched bases: 7. Germline values: CDR1 SEHNR, CDR2 FQNEAQ (reference sequence).

The CDR3 loop reads CASSFQKNIQYF. The DNA for the CDR3 is TGTGCCAGCAGTTTTCAGAAAAACATTCAGTACTTC. The chain couples TRBV12-3 or TRBV12-4 to TRBJ2-4; D gene unclear. With 3 bases removed from V and 4 bases from J, the gap between germline ends came to 4 bases. There are 12 residues in the CDR3.

The CDR3 DNA is TGTGCCAGTATGTTGCGGGGCACCGGGGAGCTGTTTTTT. Encoded protein: CASMLRGTGELFF. V usage is TRBV28 and J usage is TRBJ2-2; D perhaps matches TRBD2 (6 bases). The CDR3 runs to 13 residues. Germline V gene sequence: CDR1 MDHEN, CDR2 SYDVKM. V lost 9 bases, J lost 4 bases, and 12 bases lay in between.

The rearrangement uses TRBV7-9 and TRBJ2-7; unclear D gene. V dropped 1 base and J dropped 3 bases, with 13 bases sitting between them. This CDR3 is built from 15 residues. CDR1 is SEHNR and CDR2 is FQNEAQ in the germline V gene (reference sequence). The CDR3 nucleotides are TGTGCCAGCAGCTTAGAGTCTACCGGTAGCTACGAGCAGTACTTC. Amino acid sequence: CASSLESTGSYEQYF.

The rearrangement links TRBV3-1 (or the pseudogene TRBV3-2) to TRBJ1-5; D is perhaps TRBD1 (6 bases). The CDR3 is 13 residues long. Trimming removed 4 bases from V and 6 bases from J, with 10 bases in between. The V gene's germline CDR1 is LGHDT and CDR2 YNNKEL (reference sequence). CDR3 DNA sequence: TGTGCCAGCAGCCCGACAGGCGGTCAGCCCCAGCATTTT. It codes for CASSPTGGQPQHF.

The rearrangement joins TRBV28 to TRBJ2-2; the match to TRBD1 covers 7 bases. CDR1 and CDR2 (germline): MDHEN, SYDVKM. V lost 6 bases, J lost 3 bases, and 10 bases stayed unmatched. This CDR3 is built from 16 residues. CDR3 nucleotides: TGTGCCAGCAGCCACCTTCGGACAGGAGACACCGGGGAGCTGTTTTTT. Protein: CASSHLRTGDTGELFF.

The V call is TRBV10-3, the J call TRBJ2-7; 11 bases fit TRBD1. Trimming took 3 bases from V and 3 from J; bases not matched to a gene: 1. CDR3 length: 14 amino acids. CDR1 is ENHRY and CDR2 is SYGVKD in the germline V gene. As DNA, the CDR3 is TGTGCCATCAGTGACGGGACAGGGGGCTACGAGCAGTACTTC. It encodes CAISDGTGGYEQYF.